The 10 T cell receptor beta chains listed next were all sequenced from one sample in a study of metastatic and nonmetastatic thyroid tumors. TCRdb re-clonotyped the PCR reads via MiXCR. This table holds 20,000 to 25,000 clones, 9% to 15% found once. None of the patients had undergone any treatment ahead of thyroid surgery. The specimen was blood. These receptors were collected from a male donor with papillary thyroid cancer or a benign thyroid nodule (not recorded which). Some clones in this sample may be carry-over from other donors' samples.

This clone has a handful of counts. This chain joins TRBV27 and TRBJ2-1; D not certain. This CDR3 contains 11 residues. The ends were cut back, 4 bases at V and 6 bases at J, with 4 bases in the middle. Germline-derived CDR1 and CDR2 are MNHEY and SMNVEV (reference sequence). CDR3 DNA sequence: TGTGCCAGCAGTTCCATCAATGAGCAGTTCTTC. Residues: CASSSINEQFF.

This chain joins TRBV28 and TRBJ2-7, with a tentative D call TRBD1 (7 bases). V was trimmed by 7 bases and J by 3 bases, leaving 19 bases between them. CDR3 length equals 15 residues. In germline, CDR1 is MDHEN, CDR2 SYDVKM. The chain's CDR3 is CASIFLDRDFYEQYF. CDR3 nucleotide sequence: TGTGCCAGCATTTTCTTAGACAGGGACTTCTACGAGCAGTACTTC.

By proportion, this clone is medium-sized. The CDR3 bases are TGTGCCAGCAGCTTGCTAGCGGGAAGCTACAATGAGCAGTTCTTC. Its translation is CASSLLAGSYNEQFF. This chain uses TRBV7-2 with TRBJ2-1, with TRBD2 identical over 9 bases. CDR3 length: 15 amino acids. Losses at the gene ends were 3 bases for V and 3 bases for J; bases not matched to a gene: 3. Looked up from germline, CDR1 is SGHTA and CDR2 is FQGNSA.

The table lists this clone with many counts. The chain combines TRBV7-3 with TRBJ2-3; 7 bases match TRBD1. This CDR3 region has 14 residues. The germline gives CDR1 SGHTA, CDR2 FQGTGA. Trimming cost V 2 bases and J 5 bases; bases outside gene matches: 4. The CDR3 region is CASSLEGAKDTQYF. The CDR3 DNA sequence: TGTGCCAGCAGCTTAGAGGGGGCTAAAGATACGCAGTATTTT.

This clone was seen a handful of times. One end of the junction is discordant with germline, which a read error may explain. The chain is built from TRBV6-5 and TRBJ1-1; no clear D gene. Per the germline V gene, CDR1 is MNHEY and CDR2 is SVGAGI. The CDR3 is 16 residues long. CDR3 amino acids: CASSCSNGYMNNEAFF. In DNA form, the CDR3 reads TGTGCCAGCAGTTGCTCGAACGGTTACATGAACAATGAAGCTTTCTTT.

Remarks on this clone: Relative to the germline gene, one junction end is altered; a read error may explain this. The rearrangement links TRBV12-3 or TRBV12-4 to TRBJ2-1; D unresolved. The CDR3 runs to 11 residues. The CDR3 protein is CASSIMAYVVF. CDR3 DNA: TGTGCCAGCAGCATTATGGCTTATGTGGTCTTC.

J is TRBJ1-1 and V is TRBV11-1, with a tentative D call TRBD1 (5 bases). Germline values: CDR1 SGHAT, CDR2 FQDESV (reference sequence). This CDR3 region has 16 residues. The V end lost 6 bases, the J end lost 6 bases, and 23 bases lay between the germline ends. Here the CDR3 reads CASSQRWGPQSSEAFF. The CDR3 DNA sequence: TGTGCCAGCAGTCAGAGGTGGGGACCGCAGTCGTCTGAAGCTTTCTTT.

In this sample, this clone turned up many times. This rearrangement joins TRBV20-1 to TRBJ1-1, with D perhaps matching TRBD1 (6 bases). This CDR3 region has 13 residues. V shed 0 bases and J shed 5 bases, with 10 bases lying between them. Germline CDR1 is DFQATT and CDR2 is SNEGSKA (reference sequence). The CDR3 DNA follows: TGCAGTGCTAGAGATCTAGGGGGGACTGAAGCTTTCTTT. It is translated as CSARDLGGTEAFF.

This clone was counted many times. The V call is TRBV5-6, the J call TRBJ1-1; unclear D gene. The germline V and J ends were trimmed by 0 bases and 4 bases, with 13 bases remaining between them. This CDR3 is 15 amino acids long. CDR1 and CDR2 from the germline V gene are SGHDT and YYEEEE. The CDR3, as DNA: TGTGCCAGCAGCTTGGAGGCGTTGGCGGGCACTGAAGCTTTCTTT. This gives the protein CASSLEALAGTEAFF.

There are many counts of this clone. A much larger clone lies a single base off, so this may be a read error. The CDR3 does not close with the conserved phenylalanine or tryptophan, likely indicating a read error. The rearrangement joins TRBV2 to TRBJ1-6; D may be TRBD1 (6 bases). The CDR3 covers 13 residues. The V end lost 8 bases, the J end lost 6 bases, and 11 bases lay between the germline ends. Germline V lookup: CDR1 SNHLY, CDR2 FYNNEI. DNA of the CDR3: TGTGCCAGCCAAGGACAGTTTAATTCACCCCTCCACCTT. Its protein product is CASQGQFNSPLHL.